These 7 T cell receptor beta chains were sequenced from one sample in a study of control samples from healthy donors and cancer patients. Generated by immunoSEQ multiplex PCR, the TCRdb table keeps only in-frame clones and is missing some. Here the sample table reports about 200,000 clones. The sequencing sample was made of blood. These receptors originate from a woman in her 30s in good health.

Comments on this clone: This sample also contains other DNA sequences that code for the same CDR3. J is TRBJ1-1 and V is TRBV5-5, with D tentatively TRBD1 (5 bases). With 4 bases removed from V and 0 bases from J, the gap between germline ends came to 7 bases. Germline V lookup: CDR1 SGHKS, CDR2 YYEKEE (reference sequence). The CDR3 loop spans 13 amino acids. The CDR3 coding sequence is TGTGCCAGCAGCCTGGGGGTGAACACTGAAGCTTTCTTT. It codes for CASSLGVNTEAFF.

The CDR3 here is CSVEGPRTGPPSYEQYF. DNA of the CDR3: TGCAGCGTTGAGGGGCCCCGGACAGGCCCTCCGTCCTACGAGCAGTACTTC. The V and J genes are TRBV29-1 and TRBJ2-7, with 7 bases lining up with TRBD1. Germline values: CDR1 SQVTM, CDR2 ANQGSEA. V lost 3 bases and J lost 1; bases outside the gene matches: 15. The CDR3 runs 17 residues.

The chain recombines TRBV24-1 with TRBJ1-2; 7 positions agree with TRBD1. CDR3 length: 14 residues. Germline V gene lookup returns CDR1 KGHDR and CDR2 SFDVKD. V trimming: 6 bases; J trimming: 2 bases; junction bases outside the gene matches: 5. CDR3 bases: TGTGCCACCAGTTCTCAGGGGGTAAACTATGGCTACACCTTC. Its translation: CATSSQGVNYGYTF.

As to this clone: The germline gene is not matched at one end of the junction; a read error may be the cause. The chain links TRBV28 to TRBJ1-1; 7 nucleotides align to TRBD1. In germline, CDR1 is MDHEN, CDR2 SYDVKM. The CDR3 length is 11 residues. The CDR3 sequence is CASSLRQGASF. The CDR3 DNA reads as TGTGCCAGCAGTCTCCGACAGGGAGCTTCCTTT.

The CDR3 loop is CASSWGGFFPYTF. CDR3 bases: TGTGCCAGCAGTTGGGGGGGTTTCTTTCCCTACACCTTC. This sequence joins TRBV12-3 or TRBV12-4 and TRBJ1-2; maybe TRBD1 (5 bases). V was clipped by 4 bases and J by 10 bases, with 16 bases between them. The CDR3 runs 13 residues.

The chain couples TRBV12-3 or TRBV12-4 to TRBJ2-1, with D tentatively TRBD1 (6 bases). The V end lost 5 bases, the J end lost 9 bases, and 8 bases lay between the germline ends. This CDR3 has 11 amino acids. CDR3 nucleotide sequence: TGTGCCAGCAGTCCCAGGGGTGAGCAGTTCTTC. It yields the protein CASSPRGEQFF.

The chain recombines TRBV21-1 with TRBJ1-6. TRBV21-1 is a pseudogene segment. The length of the CDR3 is 19 residues. Written as DNA, the CDR3 is TGTGCCAGCAGCAAAAGGCTTTTGTTGGACTCTAGCGGGGATTCACCCCTCCACTTT. Protein sequence: CASSKRLLLDSSGDSPLHF.